This T cell receptor (beta chain) was recorded in a study of cytomegalovirus exposure and HLA in healthy donors. Whole-study results and caveats: Most TCR sequences were uncommon, yet certain public TCRs appeared in many donors.

Concerning this clone: Its antigen is unknown.

Data came from immunoSEQ multiplex PCR; TCRdb stores just in-frame clones and leaves some out. Among 95,000 to 150,000 clones listed, roughly 94% were seen once. The CDR3 length is 15 residues. Germline CDR1 MDHEN, CDR2 SYDVKM. Deletions cut 5 bases from V and 1 base from J, with 15 bases between. The sequencing sample was made of PBMCs. The chain has TRBV28 and TRBJ2-7, with D tentatively TRBD2 (6 bases). This TCR was recovered from a woman between 18 and 29 years old in good health and CMV-seronegative. The CDR3 loop reads CASSPGDVESYEQYF. CDR3 coding DNA: TGTGCCAGCAGTCCGGGGGACGTCGAATCCTACGAGCAGTACTTC.